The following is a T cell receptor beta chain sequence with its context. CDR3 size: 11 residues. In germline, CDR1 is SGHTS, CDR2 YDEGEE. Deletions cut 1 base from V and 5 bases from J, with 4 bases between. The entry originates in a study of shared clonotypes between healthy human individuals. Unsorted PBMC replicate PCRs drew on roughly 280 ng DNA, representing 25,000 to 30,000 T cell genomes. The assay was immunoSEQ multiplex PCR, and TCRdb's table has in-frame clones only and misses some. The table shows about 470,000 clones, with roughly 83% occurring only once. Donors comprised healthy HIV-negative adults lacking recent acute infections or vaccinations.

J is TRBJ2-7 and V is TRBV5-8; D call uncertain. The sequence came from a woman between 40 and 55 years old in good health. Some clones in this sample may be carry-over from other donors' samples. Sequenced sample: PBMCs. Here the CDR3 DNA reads TGTGCCAGCAGCTTGCGTCACGAGCAGTACTTC. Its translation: CASSLRHEQYF.